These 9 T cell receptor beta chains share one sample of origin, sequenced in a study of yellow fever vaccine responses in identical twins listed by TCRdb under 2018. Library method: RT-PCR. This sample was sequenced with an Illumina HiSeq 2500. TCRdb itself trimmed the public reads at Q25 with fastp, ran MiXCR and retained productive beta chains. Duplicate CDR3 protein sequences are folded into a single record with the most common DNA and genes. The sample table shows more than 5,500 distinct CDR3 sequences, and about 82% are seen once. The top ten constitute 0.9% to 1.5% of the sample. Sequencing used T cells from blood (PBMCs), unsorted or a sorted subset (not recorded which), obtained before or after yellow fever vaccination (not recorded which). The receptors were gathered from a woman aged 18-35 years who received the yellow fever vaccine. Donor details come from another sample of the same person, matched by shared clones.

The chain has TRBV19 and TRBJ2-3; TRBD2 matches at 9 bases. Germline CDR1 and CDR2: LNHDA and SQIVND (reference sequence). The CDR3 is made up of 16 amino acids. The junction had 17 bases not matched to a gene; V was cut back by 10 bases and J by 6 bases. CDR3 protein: CATTRLAGGDLDTQYF. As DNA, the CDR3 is TGTGCCACCACTCGGTTGGCGGGGGGGGACTTGGATACGCAGTATTTT. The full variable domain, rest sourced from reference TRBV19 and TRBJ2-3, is DGGITQSPKYLFRKEGQNVTLSCEQNLNHDAMYWYRQDPGQGLRLIYYSQIVNDFQKGDIAEGYSVSREKKESFPLTVTSAQKNPTAFYLCATTRLAGGDLDTQYFGPGTRLTVL.

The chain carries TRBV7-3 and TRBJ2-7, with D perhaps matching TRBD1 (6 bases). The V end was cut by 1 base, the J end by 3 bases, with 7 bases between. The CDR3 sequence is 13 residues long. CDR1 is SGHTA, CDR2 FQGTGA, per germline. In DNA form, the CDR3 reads TGTGCCAGCAGCTTAAGAGGGGGCTACGAGCAGTACTTC. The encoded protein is CASSLRGGYEQYF.

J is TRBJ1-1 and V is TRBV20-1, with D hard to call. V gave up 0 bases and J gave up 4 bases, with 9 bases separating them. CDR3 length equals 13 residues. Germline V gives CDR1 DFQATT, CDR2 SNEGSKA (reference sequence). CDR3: CSARDRWGTEAFF. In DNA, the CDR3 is TGCAGTGCTAGAGACAGGTGGGGCACTGAAGCTTTCTTT.

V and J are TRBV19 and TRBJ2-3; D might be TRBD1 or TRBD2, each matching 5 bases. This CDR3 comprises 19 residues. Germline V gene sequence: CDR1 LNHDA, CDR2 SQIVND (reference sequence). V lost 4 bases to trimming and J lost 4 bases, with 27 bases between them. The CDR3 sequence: CASSTHRAGLARYSDTQYF. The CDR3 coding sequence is TGTGCCAGTAGTACACATCGGGCAGGGCTAGCCCGTTATTCAGATACGCAGTATTTT.

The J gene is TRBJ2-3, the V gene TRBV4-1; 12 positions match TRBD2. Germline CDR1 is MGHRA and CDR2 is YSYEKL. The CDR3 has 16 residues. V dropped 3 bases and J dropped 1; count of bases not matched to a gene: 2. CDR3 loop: CASSQWTSGGTDTQYF. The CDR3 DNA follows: TGCGCCAGCAGCCAGTGGACTAGCGGGGGCACAGATACGCAGTATTTT.

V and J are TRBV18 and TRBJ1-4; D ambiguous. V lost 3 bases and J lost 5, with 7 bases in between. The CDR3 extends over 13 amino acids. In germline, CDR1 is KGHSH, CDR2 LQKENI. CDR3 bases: TGTGCCAGCTCACCCGCTTCCAATGAAAAACTGTTTTTT. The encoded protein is CASSPASNEKLFF.

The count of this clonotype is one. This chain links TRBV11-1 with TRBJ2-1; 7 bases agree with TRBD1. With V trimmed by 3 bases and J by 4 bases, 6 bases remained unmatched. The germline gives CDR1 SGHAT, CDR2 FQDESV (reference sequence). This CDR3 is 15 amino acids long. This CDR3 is CASSLGQPSYNEQFF. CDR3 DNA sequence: TGTGCCAGCAGCTTGGGACAGCCATCTTACAATGAGCAGTTCTTC.

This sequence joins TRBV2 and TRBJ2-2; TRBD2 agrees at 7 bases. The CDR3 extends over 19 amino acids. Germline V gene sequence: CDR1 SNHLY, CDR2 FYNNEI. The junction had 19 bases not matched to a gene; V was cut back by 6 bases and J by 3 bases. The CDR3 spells CASREGLGRTGGYTGELFF. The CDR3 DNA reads TGTGCCAGCAGGGAGGGGCTAGGCCGGACCGGGGGGTACACCGGGGAGCTGTTTTTT.

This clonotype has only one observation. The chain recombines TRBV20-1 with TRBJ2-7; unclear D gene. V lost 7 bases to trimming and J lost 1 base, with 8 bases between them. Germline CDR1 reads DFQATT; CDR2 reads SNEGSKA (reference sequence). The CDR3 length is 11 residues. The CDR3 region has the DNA TGCAGTGTCCACCTTTCCTACGAGCAGTACTTC. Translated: CSVHLSYEQYF.